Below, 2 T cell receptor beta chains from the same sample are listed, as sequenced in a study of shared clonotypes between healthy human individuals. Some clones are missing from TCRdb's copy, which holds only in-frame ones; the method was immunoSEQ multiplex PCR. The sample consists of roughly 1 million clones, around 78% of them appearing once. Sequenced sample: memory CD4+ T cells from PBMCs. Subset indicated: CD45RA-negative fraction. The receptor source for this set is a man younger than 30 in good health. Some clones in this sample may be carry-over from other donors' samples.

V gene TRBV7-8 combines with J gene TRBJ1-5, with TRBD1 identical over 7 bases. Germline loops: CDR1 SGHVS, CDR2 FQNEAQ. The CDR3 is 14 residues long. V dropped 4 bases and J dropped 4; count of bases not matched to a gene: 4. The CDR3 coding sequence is TGTGCCAGCAGCTCCCCAGGGGGGAATCAGCCCCAGCATTTT. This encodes CASSSPGGNQPQHF.

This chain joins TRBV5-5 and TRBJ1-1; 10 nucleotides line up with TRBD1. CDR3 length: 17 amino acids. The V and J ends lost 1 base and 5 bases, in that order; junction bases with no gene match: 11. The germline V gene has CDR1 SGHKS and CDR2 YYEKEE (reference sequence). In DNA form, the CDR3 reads TGTGCCAGCAGCTTGTCTCCGACAGGGGGCCGTGAGACTGAAGCTTTCTTT. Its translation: CASSLSPTGGRETEAFF.